Listed below are T cell receptor beta chains from one sample, sequenced in a study of blood T cells in healthy people across ages. TCRdb independently ran MiXCR on the 5' RACE reads; one entry per CDR3 protein. The table lists under 1,100,000 distinct CDR3 sequences, approximately 25% of them singletons. The data also belong to a second study, concerning T cells of mothers and their children.

The sequencing input was blood. All receptors come from a girl aged 2 to 9 in good health. The CDR3 runs from the conserved cysteine through the conserved F or W. The order of the fields is V gene, D gene, J gene, clone size, CDR3 DNA, CDR3 protein. D genes are given only for firm matches. Clone sizes are given selectively: once, few, many, or a class where the clone is expanded.

TRBV7-3	.	TRBJ2-2	few	TGTGCCAGCAGCACCCAGCCGAACACCGGGGAGCTGTTTTTT	CASSTQPNTGELFF
TRBV29-1	.	TRBJ1-1	.	TGCAGCGTTGCATTGGACACCACTGAAGCTTTCTTT	CSVALDTTEAFF
TRBV7-2	TRBD2	TRBJ2-1	few	TGTGCCAGCAGCCCCATTAAGGTTAATAGCGGGAGGGTTGAGCAGTTCTTC	CASSPIKVNSGRVEQFF
TRBV14	TRBD2	TRBJ2-3	.	TGTGCCAGCAGCCAAGATCGTGGACTAGCTGTAGCAGATACGCAGTATTTT	CASSQDRGLAVADTQYF
TRBV5-1	.	TRBJ1-2	few	TGCGCCAGCAAGCCGGGGGATAACTATGGCTACACCTTC	CASKPGDNYGYTF
TRBV7-8	TRBD2	TRBJ2-5	.	TGTGCCAGCAGTCTAGCGGCCGGGTACCAAGAGACCCAGTACTTC	CASSLAAGYQETQYF
TRBV3-1	.	TRBJ2-5	few	TGTGCCAGCAGCCATGGTGCGGCACAGGAGACCCAGTACTTC	CASSHGAAQETQYF
TRBV11-2	.	TRBJ1-2	.	TGTGCCAGCAGCTTAAGCTTGGGGCAGGAGATCTATGGCTACACCTTC	CASSLSLGQEIYGYTF
TRBV5-6	TRBD2	TRBJ2-1	.	TGTGCCAGCAGCTTGGTGGCTAGCGGGTTAGAGAGGCAGTTCTTC	CASSLVASGLERQFF
TRBV29-1	.	TRBJ2-1	.	TGCAGCGGCCTCGGACTGGACGATGAGCAGTTCTTC	CSGLGLDDEQFF
TRBV27	.	TRBJ2-3	.	TGTGCCAGCAGCCCTTTCAGTAGCACAGATACGCAGTATTTT	CASSPFSSTDTQYF
TRBV27	TRBD2	TRBJ2-3	.	TGTGCCAGCAGTGGGGCGCGCGGGAGAGGGGCAGATACGCAGTATTTT	CASSGARGRGADTQYF
TRBV9	TRBD1	TRBJ1-1	few	TGTGCCAGCAGCGTATATATTAGGGGGCCCACTGAAGCTTTCTTT	CASSVYIRGPTEAFF
TRBV19	.	TRBJ2-3	.	TGTGCCACAAAGGAAGGCACAGATACGCAGTATTTT	CATKEGTDTQYF
TRBV7-9	.	TRBJ2-2	.	TGTGCCAGCAGCTTAGAAAATTTGTCCGGGGAGCTGTTTTTT	CASSLENLSGELFF
TRBV12-3/TRBV12-4	.	TRBJ1-2	few	TGTGCCAGCAACCCTGATGGGGGGTCTGGCTACACCTTC	CASNPDGGSGYTF
TRBV12-3/TRBV12-4	.	TRBJ2-5	few	TGTGCCAGCAGTTTCATAACTGACAGACAAGAGACCCAGTACTTC	CASSFITDRQETQYF
TRBV5-1	.	TRBJ2-5	.	TGCGCCAGCAGCTCGGGACATCTAGGAGAGACCCAGTACTTC	CASSSGHLGETQYF
TRBV3-1	.	TRBJ2-5	few	TGCGCCAGCAGCCAAGGTAGCCTAGTAGCGACCCAGTACTTC	CASSQGSLVATQYF
TRBV4-1	TRBD1	TRBJ1-2	.	TGCGCCAGCAGCCAAATGGGACAGAACTATGGCTACACCTTC	CASSQMGQNYGYTF
TRBV28	.	TRBJ2-1	many	TGTGCCAGCACGGTCTTTAACAGGGCCTACAATGAGCAGTTCTTC	CASTVFNRAYNEQFF
TRBV19	.	TRBJ1-5	few	TGTGCCAGTAGTCCGAGTGGCGAAGGTGGTTTTAGCAATCAGCCCCAGCATTTT	CASSPSGEGGFSNQPQHF